What follows are 13 T cell receptor beta chains derived from one specimen sequenced in a study of cytomegalovirus exposure and HLA in healthy donors. Use of 60 Vbeta and 13 Jbeta primers characterized the PCR. TCRdb keeps only in-frame clones here, not all; method: immunoSEQ multiplex PCR. Of some 65,000 clones listed, roughly 60% are singletons. Sequencing was carried out using PBMCs. All receptors derive from a man aged 30 to 39 in good health and CMV-seronegative.

This clone was seen a single time. The rearrangement joins TRBV6-5 to TRBJ2-3; D is unclear. The CDR3 runs to 14 residues. V dropped 6 bases and J dropped 0 bases, with 10 bases sitting between them. Germline CDR1 MNHEY, CDR2 SVGAGI. The CDR3 loop reads CASRQIGSTDTQYF. CDR3 nucleotides: TGTGCCAGCAGACAAATTGGTAGCACAGATACGCAGTATTTT.

The CDR3 loop is CASSDPTSPAGELFF. CDR3 nucleotide sequence: TGTGCCAGCAGTGACCCGACTAGCCCGGCCGGGGAGCTGTTTTTT. The rearrangement joins TRBV25-1 to TRBJ2-2; 7 positions agree with TRBD2. The CDR3 covers 15 residues. Germline V gene data show CDR1 as MGHDK and CDR2 as SYGVNS. V shed 3 bases, J shed 6 bases, and the junction held 7 bases outside the gene matches.

The V call is TRBV7-2, the J call TRBJ2-7; the D gene is possibly TRBD1 (5 bases). Germline CDR1 is SGHTA and CDR2 is FQGNSA. The CDR3 is made up of 12 amino acids. V lost 4 bases, J lost 2 bases, and 6 bases lay in between. In DNA, the CDR3 is TGTGCCAGCAGCTCGACAGCCTACGAGCAGTACTTC. As protein: CASSSTAYEQYF.

The chain has TRBV2 and TRBJ1-1; unclear D gene. The CDR3 is 13 amino acids. The V gene's germline CDR1 is SNHLY and CDR2 FYNNEI. Trimming cost V 10 bases and J 4 bases, with 16 bases left between them. CDR3 DNA sequence: TGTGCCACTACAAGCGGGGAGGGCACTGAAGCTTTCTTT. Translating gives CATTSGEGTEAFF.

V usage is TRBV2 and J usage is TRBJ1-2; D not resolved. Trimming took off 4 bases at V and 2 bases at J, with 8 bases between the two ends. This CDR3 is 13 amino acids long. CDR1 and CDR2 (germline): SNHLY, FYNNEI. CDR3 bases: TGTGCCAGCAGTGCCCAGGAAAACTATGGCTACACCTTC. Translation gives CASSAQENYGYTF.

This chain uses TRBV10-3 with TRBJ2-1, with TRBD1 matching 7 bases. J gave up 8 bases and V 0 bases, and 7 bases lay outside the gene matches. The CDR3 is 15 amino acids. The germline V gene encodes CDR1 ENHRY and CDR2 SYGVKD. Written as DNA, the CDR3 is TGTGCCATCAGTGAGTCGGGAGACAGGGCCCATGAGCAGTTCTTC. Its protein is CAISESGDRAHEQFF.

The CDR3 DNA sequence: TGTGCCAGCAGTCTAATACAGGGGGCTATTCTGCCCCAGCATTTT. It yields the protein CASSLIQGAILPQHF. The chain uses TRBV2 and TRBJ1-5; 9 nucleotides line up with TRBD1. After removal of 5 bases from V and 9 bases from J, the junction contained 11 bases not matched to a gene. Per the germline V gene, CDR1 is SNHLY and CDR2 is FYNNEI. The CDR3 is 15 residues long. Complete variable domain (other parts from reference TRBV2 and TRBJ1-5): EPEVTQTPSHQVTQMGQEVILRCVPISNHLYFYWYRQILGQKVEFLVSFYNNEISEKSEIFDDQFSVERPDGSNFTLKIRSTKLEDSAMYFCASSLIQGAILPQHFGDGTRLSIL.

This rearrangement joins TRBV6-1 to TRBJ2-5; 10 bases align to TRBD1. Germline V gene data show CDR1 as MNHNS and CDR2 as SASEGT. CDR3 size: 14 residues. Germline trimming cut 8 bases from V and 5 bases from J; bases unmatched to any gene: 8. The CDR3 DNA sequence: TGTGCCAGCGGCCGGGACAGGGGTAGGGAGACCCAGTACTTC. The encoded protein is CASGRDRGRETQYF.

This chain joins TRBV7-9 and TRBJ2-1, with TRBD2 identical over 7 bases. The CDR3 totals 17 residues. V shed 4 bases, J shed 4 bases, and the junction held 13 bases outside the gene matches. The V gene's germline CDR1 is SEHNR and CDR2 FQNEAQ (reference sequence). The DNA of the CDR3 is TGTGCCAGCAGCTCAGCAGCCGGGACTACGGGTTACAATGAGCAGTTCTTC. Amino acids: CASSSAAGTTGYNEQFF.

The V call is TRBV30, the J call TRBJ2-5; TRBD2 is a possible D gene (6 bases). Trimming shortened V by 8 bases and J by 0 bases, and 10 bases separated the two germline ends. Germline loops: CDR1 GTSNPN, CDR2 SVGIG (reference sequence). The CDR3 extends over 12 amino acids. The CDR3 loop is CARGTNQETQYF. Here the CDR3 DNA reads TGTGCCCGGGGGACCAACCAAGAGACCCAGTACTTC.

The rearrangement links TRBV9 to TRBJ1-2; D may be TRBD1 (6 bases). The V and J ends lost 1 base and 7 bases respectively, with 14 bases between them. This CDR3 spans 14 amino acids. The V gene's germline CDR1 is SGDLS and CDR2 YYNGEE. CDR3 sequence: CASSVNGGQGGYTF. CDR3 sequence (DNA): TGTGCCAGCAGCGTAAACGGGGGGCAAGGTGGCTACACCTTC. The variable domain in full, completed from reference TRBV9 and TRBJ1-2, reads DSGVTQTPKHLITATGQRVTLRCSPRSGDLSVYWYQQSLDQGLQFLIQYYNGEERAKGNILERFSAQQFPDLHSELNLSSLELGDSALYFCASSVNGGQGGYTFGSGTRLTVV.

The rearrangement uses TRBV9 and TRBJ1-4, with TRBD1 identical over 7 bases. After removal of 3 bases from V and 8 bases from J, the junction contained 10 bases not matched to a gene. Germline-derived CDR1 and CDR2 are SGDLS and YYNGEE. The CDR3 consists of 15 residues. The CDR3 bases are TGTGCCAGCAGCGCGAGAACAGGGGAAGGAGAAAAACTGTTTTTT. Its translation is CASSARTGEGEKLFF.

The chain is built from TRBV30 and TRBJ2-7, with 10 bases lining up with TRBD1. Per germline, CDR1 GTSNPN and CDR2 SVGIG (reference sequence). V dropped 6 bases and J dropped 4; count of bases not matched to a gene: 6. The length of the CDR3 is 13 residues. This CDR3 reads CACSRTGGYEQYF. Written as DNA, the CDR3 is TGTGCCTGTTCCAGGACAGGGGGATACGAGCAGTACTTC. The entire variable domain, with the rest obtained from reference TRBV30 and TRBJ2-7, is as follows: SQTIHQWPATLVQPVGSPLSLECTVEGTSNPNLYWYRQAAGRGLQLLFYSVGIGQISSEVPQNLSASRPQDRQFILSSKKLLLSDSGFYLCACSRTGGYEQYFGPGTRLTVT.